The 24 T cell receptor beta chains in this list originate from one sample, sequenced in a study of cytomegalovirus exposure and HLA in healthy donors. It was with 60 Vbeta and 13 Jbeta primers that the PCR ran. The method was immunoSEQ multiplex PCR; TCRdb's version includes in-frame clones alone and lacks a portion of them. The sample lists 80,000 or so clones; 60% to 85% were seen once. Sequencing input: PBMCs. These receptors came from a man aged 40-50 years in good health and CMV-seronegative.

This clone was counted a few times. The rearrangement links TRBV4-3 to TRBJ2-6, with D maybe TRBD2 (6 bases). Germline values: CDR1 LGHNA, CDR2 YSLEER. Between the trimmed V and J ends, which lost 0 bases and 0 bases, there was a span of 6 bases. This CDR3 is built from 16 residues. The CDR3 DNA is TGCGCCAGCAGCCAAGACGGGAGCTCTGGGGCCAACGTCCTGACTTTC. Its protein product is CASSQDGSSGANVLTF.

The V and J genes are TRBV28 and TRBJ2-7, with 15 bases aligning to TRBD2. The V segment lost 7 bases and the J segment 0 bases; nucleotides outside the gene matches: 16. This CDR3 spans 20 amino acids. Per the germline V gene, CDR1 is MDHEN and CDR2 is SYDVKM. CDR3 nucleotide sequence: TGTGCCAGCATCCCGGACAGGGGGACTAGCGGGAGGCCAGACTCCTACGAGCAGTACTTC. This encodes CASIPDRGTSGRPDSYEQYF.

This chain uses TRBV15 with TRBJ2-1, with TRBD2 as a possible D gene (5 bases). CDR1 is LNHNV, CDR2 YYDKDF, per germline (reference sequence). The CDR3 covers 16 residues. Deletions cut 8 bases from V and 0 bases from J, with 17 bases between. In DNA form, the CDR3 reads TGTGCCACCTACCCAGGTAGAGGGCGCTCCTACAATGAGCAGTTCTTC. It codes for CATYPGRGRSYNEQFF.

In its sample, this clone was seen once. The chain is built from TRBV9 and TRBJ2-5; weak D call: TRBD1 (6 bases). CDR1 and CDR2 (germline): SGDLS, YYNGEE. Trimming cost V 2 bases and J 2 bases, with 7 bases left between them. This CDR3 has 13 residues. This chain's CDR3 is CASSVGQQETQYF. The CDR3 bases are TGTGCCAGCAGCGTTGGACAGCAAGAGACCCAGTACTTC.

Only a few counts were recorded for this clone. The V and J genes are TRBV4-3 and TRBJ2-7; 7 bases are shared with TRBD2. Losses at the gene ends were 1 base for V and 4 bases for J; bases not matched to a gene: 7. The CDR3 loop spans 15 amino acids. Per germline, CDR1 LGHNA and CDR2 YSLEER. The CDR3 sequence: CASSQGLSGKYEQYF. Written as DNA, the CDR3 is TGCGCCAGCAGCCAAGGTCTGAGCGGGAAGTACGAGCAGTACTTC.

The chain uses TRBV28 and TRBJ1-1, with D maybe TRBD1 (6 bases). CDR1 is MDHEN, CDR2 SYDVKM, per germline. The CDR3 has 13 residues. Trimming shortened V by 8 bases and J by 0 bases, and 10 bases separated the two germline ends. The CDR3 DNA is TGTGCCAGCCAGGACAGTATGAACACTGAAGCTTTCTTT. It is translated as CASQDSMNTEAFF.

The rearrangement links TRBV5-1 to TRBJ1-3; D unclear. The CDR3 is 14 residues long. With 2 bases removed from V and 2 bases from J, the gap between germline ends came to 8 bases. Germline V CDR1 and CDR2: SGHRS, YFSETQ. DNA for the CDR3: TGCGCCAGCAGCTTCGGAGGACCTGGAAACACCATATATTTT. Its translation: CASSFGGPGNTIYF.

The chain's CDR3 is CASSHGTGKTGETQYF. The CDR3 nucleotides are TGTGCCAGCAGCCATGGGACAGGAAAAACGGGGGAGACCCAGTACTTC. This chain connects TRBV5-4 to TRBJ2-5, with TRBD1 matching over 8 bases. The CDR3 is 16 residues long. With 4 bases clipped from V and 5 bases from J, the junction kept 13 bases outside the gene matches. Germline CDR1 is SGHNT and CDR2 is YYREEE (reference sequence).

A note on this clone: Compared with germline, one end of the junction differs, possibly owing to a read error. The CDR3 spells CASSPRGQANYGYTF. CDR3 bases: TGTGCTAGCAGCCCGCGCGGACAGGCTAACTATGGCTACACCTTC. The chain joins TRBV7-7 to TRBJ1-2; the match to TRBD1 covers 7 bases. The CDR3 totals 15 residues. In germline, CDR1 is SSHAT, CDR2 FNYEAQ (reference sequence).

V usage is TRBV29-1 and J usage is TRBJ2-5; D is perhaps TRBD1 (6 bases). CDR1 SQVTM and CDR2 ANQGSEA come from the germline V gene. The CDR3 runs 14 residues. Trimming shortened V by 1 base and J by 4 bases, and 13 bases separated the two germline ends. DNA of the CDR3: TGCAGCGTTGAAGTGGGGGCCTCAGGAGAGACCCAGTACTTC. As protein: CSVEVGASGETQYF.

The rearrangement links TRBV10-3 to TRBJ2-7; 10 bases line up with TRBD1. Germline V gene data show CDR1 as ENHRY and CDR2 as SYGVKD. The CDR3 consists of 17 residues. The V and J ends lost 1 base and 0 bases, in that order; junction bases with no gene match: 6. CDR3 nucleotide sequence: TGTGCCATCAGTGAGTTCATTGGGACAGGGGTCTCCTACGAGCAGTACTTC. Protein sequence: CAISEFIGTGVSYEQYF.

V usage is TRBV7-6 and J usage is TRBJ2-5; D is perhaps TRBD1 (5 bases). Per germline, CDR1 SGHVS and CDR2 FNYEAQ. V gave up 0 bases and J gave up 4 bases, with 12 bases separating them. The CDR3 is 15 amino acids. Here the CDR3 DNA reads TGTGCCAGCAGCTTAGCGGGCAGGGTTCTAGAGACCCAGTACTTC. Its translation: CASSLAGRVLETQYF.

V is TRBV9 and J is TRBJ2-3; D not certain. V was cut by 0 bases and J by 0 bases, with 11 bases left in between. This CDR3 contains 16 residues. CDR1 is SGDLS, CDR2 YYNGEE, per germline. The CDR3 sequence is CASSVVGDGSTDTQYF. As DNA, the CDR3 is TGTGCCAGCAGCGTAGTGGGTGACGGGAGCACAGATACGCAGTATTTT.

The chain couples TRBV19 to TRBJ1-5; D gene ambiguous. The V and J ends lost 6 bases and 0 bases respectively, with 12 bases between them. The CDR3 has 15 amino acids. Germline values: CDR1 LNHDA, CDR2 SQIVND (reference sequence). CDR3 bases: TGTGCCAGTAGGGAAAGCGGATATAGCAATCAGCCCCAGCATTTT. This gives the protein CASRESGYSNQPQHF. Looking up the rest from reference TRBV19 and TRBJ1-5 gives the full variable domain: DGGITQSPKYLFRKEGQNVTLSCEQNLNHDAMYWYRQDPGQGLRLIYYSQIVNDFQKGDIAEGYSVSREKKESFPLTVTSAQKNPTAFYLCASRESGYSNQPQHFGDGTRLSIL.

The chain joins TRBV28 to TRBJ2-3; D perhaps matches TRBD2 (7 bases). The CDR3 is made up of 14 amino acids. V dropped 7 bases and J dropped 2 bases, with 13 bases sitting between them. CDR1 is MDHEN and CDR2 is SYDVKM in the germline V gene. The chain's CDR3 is CASTLGGVTDTQYF. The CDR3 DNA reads TGTGCCAGCACCCTAGGGGGGGTCACAGATACGCAGTATTTT.

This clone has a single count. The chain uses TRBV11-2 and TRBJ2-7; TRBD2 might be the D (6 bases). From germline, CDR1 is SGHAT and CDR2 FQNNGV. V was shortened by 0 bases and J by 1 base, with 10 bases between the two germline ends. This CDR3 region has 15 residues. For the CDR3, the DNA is TGTGCCAGCAGCTTAGAGGAGGGAGTTTCCTACGAGCAGTACTTC. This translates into CASSLEEGVSYEQYF.

The CDR3 sequence: CASSPFSEAFF. The CDR3 DNA sequence: TGTGCCAGCAGCCCTTTCTCTGAAGCTTTCTTT. This rearrangement joins TRBV2 to TRBJ1-1, with D uncertain. Per germline, CDR1 SNHLY and CDR2 FYNNEI. Trimming took 6 bases from V and 6 from J, leaving 8 bases between them. CDR3 size: 11 residues.

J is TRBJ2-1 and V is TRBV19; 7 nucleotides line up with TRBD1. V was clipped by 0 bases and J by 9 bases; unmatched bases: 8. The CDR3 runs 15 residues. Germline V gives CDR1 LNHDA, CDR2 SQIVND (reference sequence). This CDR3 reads CASSIEHRGTTEQFF. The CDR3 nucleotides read TGTGCCAGTAGTATAGAGCACAGGGGAACGACTGAGCAGTTCTTC.

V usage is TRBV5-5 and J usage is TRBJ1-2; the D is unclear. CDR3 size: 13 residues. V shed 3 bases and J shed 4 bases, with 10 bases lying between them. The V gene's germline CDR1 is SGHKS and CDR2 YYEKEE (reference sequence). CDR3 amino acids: CASSYEARYGYTF. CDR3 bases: TGTGCCAGCAGCTATGAAGCGCGCTATGGCTACACCTTC.

The CDR3 is CASSEGTTNTGELFF. In nucleotides, the CDR3 is TGTGCCAGCAGTGAGGGGACTACGAACACCGGGGAGCTGTTTTTT. The V gene is TRBV6-1, the J gene TRBJ2-2; 7 bases map to TRBD2. J gave up 0 bases and V 3 bases, and 1 base lay outside the gene matches. CDR1 MNHNS and CDR2 SASEGT come from the germline V gene. The CDR3 has 15 amino acids.

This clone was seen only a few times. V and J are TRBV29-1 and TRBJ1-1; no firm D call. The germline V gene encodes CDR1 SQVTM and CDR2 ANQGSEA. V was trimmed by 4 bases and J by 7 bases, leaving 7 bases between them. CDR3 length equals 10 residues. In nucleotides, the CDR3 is TGCAGCGTTGCTCAGATTGAAGCTTTCTTT. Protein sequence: CSVAQIEAFF.

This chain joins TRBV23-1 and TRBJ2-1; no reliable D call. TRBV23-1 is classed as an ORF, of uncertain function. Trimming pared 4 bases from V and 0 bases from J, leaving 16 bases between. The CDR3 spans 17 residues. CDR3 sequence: CASSRASYRSSYNEQFF. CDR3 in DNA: TGCGCCAGCAGTCGCGCCTCATACCGGAGCTCCTACAATGAGCAGTTCTTC.

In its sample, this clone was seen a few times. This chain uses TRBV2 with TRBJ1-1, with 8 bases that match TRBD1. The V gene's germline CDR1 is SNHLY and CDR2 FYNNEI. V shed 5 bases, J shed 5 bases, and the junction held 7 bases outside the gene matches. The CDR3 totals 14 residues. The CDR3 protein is CASSYRGGATEAFF. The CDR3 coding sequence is TGTGCCAGCAGTTACAGGGGGGGAGCTACTGAAGCTTTCTTT.

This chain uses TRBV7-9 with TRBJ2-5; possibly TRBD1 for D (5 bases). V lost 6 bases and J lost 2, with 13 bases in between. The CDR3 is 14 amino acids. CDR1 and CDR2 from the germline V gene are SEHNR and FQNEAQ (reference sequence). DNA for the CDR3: TGTGCCAGCAGTTCGGACATGGGTCAAGAGACCCAGTACTTC. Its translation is CASSSDMGQETQYF. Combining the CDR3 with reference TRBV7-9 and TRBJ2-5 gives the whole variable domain DTGVSQNPRHKITKRGQNVTFRCDPISEHNRLYWYRQTLGQGPEFLTYFQNEAQLEKSRLLSDRFSAERPKGSFSTLEIQRTEQGDSAMYLCASSSDMGQETQYFGPGTRLLVL.